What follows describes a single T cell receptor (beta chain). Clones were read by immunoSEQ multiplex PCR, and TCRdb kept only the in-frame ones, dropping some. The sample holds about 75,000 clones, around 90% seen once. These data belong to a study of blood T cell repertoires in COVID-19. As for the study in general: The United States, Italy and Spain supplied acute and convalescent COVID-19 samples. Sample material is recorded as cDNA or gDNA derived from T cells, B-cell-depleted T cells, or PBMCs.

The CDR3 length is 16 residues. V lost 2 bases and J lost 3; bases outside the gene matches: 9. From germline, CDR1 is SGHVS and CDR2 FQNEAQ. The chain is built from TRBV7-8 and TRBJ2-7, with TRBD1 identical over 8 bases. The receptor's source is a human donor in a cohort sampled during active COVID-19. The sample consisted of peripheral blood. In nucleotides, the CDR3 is TGTGCCAGCAGCTTAAACGCAGGGGGCGGATTCTACGAGCAGTACTTC. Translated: CASSLNAGGGFYEQYF.